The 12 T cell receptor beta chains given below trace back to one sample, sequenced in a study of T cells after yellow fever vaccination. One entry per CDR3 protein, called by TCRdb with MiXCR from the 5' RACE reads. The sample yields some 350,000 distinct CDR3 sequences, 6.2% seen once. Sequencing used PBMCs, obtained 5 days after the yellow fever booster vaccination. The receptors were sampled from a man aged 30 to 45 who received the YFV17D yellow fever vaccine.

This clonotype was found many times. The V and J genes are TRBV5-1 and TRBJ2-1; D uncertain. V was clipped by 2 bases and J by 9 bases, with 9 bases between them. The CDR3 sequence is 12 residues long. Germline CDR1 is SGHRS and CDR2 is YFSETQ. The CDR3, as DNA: TGCGCCAGCAGCTTAGGCGCCCTTGAGCAGTTCTTC. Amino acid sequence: CASSLGALEQFF.

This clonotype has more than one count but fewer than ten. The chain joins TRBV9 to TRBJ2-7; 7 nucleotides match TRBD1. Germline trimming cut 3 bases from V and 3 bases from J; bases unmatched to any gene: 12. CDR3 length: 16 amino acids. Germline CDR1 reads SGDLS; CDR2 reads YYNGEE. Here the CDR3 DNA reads TGTGCCAGCAGCGGATCCACAGGGGATCAGGGCTACGAGCAGTACTTC. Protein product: CASSGSTGDQGYEQYF.

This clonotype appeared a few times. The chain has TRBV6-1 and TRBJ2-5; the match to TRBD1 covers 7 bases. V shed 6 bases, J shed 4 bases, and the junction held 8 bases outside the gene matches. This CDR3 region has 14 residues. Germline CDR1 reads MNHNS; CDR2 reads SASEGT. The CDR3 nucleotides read TGTGCCAGCAGCCCAGACAGGGTTTTAGAGACCCAGTACTTC. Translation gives CASSPDRVLETQYF.

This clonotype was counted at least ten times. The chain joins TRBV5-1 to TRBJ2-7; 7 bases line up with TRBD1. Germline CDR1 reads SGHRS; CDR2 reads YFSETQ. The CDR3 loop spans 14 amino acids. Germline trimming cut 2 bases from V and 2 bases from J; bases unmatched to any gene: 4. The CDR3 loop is CASSLGDSAYEQYF. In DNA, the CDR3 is TGCGCCAGCAGCTTAGGGGACAGTGCCTACGAGCAGTACTTC.

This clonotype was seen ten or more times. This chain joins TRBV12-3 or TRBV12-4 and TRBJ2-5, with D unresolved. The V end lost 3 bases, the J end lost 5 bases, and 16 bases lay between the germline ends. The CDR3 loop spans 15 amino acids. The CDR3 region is CASSFPPRPGETQYF. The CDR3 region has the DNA TGTGCCAGCAGTTTTCCACCACGGCCGGGCGAGACCCAGTACTTC.

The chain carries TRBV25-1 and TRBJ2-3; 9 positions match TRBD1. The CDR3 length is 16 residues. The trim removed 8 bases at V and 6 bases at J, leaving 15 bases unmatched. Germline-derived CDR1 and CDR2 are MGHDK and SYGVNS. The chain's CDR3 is CASGPGTGSPKDTQYF. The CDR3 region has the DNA TGTGCCAGCGGTCCCGGGACAGGGAGCCCCAAGGATACGCAGTATTTT.

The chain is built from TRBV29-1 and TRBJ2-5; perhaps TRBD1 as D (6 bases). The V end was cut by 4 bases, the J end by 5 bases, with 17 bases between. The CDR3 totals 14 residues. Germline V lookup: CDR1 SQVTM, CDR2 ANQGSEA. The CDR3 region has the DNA TGCAGCGTTGGAAAGGGGACCGACAGGGAGACCCAGTACTTC. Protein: CSVGKGTDRETQYF.

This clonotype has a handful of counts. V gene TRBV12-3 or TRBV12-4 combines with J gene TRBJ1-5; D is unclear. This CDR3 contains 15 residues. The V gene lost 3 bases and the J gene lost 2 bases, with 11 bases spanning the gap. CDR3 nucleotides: TGTGCCAGCAGTTTGAAGACCCAGGGCAATCAGCCCCAGCATTTT. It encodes CASSLKTQGNQPQHF.

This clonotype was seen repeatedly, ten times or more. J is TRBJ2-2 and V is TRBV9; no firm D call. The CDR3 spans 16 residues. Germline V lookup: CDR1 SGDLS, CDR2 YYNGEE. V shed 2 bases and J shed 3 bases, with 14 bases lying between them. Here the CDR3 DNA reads TGTGCCAGCAGCGTTCGGCCAGATGAATACACCGGGGAGCTGTTTTTT. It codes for CASSVRPDEYTGELFF.

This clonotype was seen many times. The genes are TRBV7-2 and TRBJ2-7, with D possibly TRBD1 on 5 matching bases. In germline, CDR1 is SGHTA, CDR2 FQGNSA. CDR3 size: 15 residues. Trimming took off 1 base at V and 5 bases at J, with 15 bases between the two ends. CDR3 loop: CASSLEWGVPDEQYF. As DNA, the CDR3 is TGTGCCAGCAGCTTAGAATGGGGCGTCCCAGACGAGCAGTACTTC.

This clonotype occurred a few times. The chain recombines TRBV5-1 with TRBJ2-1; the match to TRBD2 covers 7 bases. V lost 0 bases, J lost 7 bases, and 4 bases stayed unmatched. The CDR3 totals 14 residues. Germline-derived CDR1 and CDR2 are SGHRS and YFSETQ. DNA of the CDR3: TGCGCCAGCAGCTTGGCGGCGGGAGCTAATGAGCAGTTCTTC. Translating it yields CASSLAAGANEQFF.

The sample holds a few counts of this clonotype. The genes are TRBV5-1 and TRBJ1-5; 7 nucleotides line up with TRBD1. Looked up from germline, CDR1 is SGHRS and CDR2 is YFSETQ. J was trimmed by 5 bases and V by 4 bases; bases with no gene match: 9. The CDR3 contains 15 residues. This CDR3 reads CASSRRTGPDQPQHF. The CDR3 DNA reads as TGCGCCAGCAGCCGCCGGACAGGTCCCGATCAGCCCCAGCATTTT.